The 21 T cell receptor beta chains given below trace back to one sample, sequenced in a study of graft-versus-host responses after intestinal transplantation. These receptors lack a known antigen. Measured with immunoSEQ multiplex PCR; TCRdb has only the in-frame clones, and not every one. Of 100,000 to 120,000 clones detected, 93% appear once; the ten largest clones hold about 0.51%. The specimen was unstimulated CD8+ T cells sorted from spleen or lymph node cells, collected before intestinal transplant. These receptors were obtained from a human donor who received an intestinal transplant.

The CDR3, as DNA: TGTGCCACCGACCTCGACAGGGGGCTGTACGAGCAGTACTTC. It encodes CATDLDRGLYEQYF. The chain uses TRBV5-8 and TRBJ2-7; 10 bases line up with TRBD1. V dropped 9 bases and J dropped 4; count of bases not matched to a gene: 10. The CDR3 length is 14 residues. Looked up from germline, CDR1 is SGHTS and CDR2 is YDEGEE.

V gene TRBV10-3 combines with J gene TRBJ2-7; 7 bases are a match to TRBD1. V shed 6 bases and J 2 bases; nucleotides not matched to a gene: 4. CDR3 length equals 13 residues. Germline V gives CDR1 ENHRY, CDR2 SYGVKD. The CDR3 sequence: CAISRGQAYEQYF. The DNA for the CDR3 is TGTGCCATCAGCCGCGGACAGGCCTACGAGCAGTACTTC.

The chain couples TRBV6-5 to TRBJ1-2; D remains ambiguous. Germline V gene data show CDR1 as MNHEY and CDR2 as SVGAGI. The V gene lost 5 bases and the J gene lost 2 bases, with 6 bases spanning the gap. The CDR3 covers 12 residues. The CDR3 here is CASSPDNYGYTF. The CDR3 bases are TGTGCCAGCAGTCCTGACAACTATGGCTACACCTTC.

The chain is built from TRBV5-6 and TRBJ1-6; D not certain. Trimming left V 4 bases short and J 7 bases short, with 9 bases between. This CDR3 is 13 amino acids long. Germline loops: CDR1 SGHDT, CDR2 YYEEEE. CDR3 protein: CASSQEGNSPLHF. For the CDR3, the DNA is TGTGCCAGCAGCCAGGAGGGAAATTCACCCCTCCACTTT.

CDR3 sequence (DNA): TGCGCCAGCAGCGAAGCTCCAGCGACAACCTACGAGCAGTACTTC. Amino acids: CASSEAPATTYEQYF. This chain joins TRBV5-1 and TRBJ2-7, with unresolved D. Germline V gene data show CDR1 as SGHRS and CDR2 as YFSETQ. The V and J ends lost 4 bases and 2 bases respectively, with 16 bases between them. CDR3 size: 15 residues.

The gene calls are TRBV27 and TRBJ2-1, with TRBD2 matching 8 bases. The CDR3 is 14 residues long. V lost 7 bases, J lost 4 bases, and 6 bases stayed unmatched. Germline V gives CDR1 MNHEY, CDR2 SMNVEV (reference sequence). The CDR3 protein is CASISPSGYNEQFF. As DNA, the CDR3 is TGTGCCAGCATAAGTCCTAGCGGGTACAATGAGCAGTTCTTC.

The chain joins TRBV6-1 to TRBJ1-2; 9 bases fit TRBD1. The germline V gene encodes CDR1 MNHNS and CDR2 SASEGT. CDR3 length: 16 amino acids. With 2 bases clipped from V and 5 bases from J, the junction kept 9 bases outside the gene matches. The CDR3 DNA sequence: TGTGCCAGCAGTGAATTAGGTGGGACAGGGCTTTATGGCTACACCTTC. Its translation: CASSELGGTGLYGYTF.

The rearrangement uses TRBV7-6 and TRBJ2-2; D is ambiguous. The germline CDR1 and CDR2 sequences are SGHVS and FNYEAQ. The CDR3 loop spans 16 amino acids. V was shortened by 1 base and J by 6 bases, with 15 bases between the two germline ends. CDR3 amino acids: CASSLVYEYGSGELFF. CDR3 DNA sequence: TGTGCCAGCAGCTTAGTTTACGAGTACGGATCCGGGGAGCTGTTTTTT. The full variable domain, its missing parts supplied by reference TRBV7-6 and TRBJ2-2, is GAGVSQSPRYKVTKRGQDVALRCDPISGHVSLYWYRQALGQGPEFLTYFNYEAQQDKSGLPNDRFSAERPEGSISTLTIQRTEQRDSAMYRCASSLVYEYGSGELFFGEGSRLTVL.

The chain is built from TRBV19 and TRBJ1-5; 10 nucleotides align to TRBD1. V lost 6 bases and J lost 5; bases outside the gene matches: 4. Germline CDR1 reads LNHDA; CDR2 reads SQIVND (reference sequence). CDR3 length: 14 amino acids. This CDR3 reads CASRRQGADQPQHF. DNA of the CDR3: TGTGCCAGTAGGAGACAGGGGGCAGATCAGCCCCAGCATTTT.

The V and J genes are TRBV28 and TRBJ2-4; D is unclear. V was cut by 7 bases and J by 0 bases, with 16 bases left in between. This CDR3 comprises 16 residues. Germline V gene data show CDR1 as MDHEN and CDR2 as SYDVKM. CDR3 protein: CASKAAKLLAKNIQYF. The CDR3, as DNA: TGTGCCAGCAAAGCTGCGAAACTCTTAGCCAAAAACATTCAGTACTTC.

The chain is built from TRBV5-6 and TRBJ2-7, with TRBD2 matching over 12 bases. CDR3 length: 14 amino acids. Germline CDR1 SGHDT, CDR2 YYEEEE. Germline trimming cut 3 bases from V and 7 bases from J; bases unmatched to any gene: 5. CDR3 in DNA: TGTGCCAGCAGCTGGGGGACTAGCGGGTTTGAGCAGTACTTC. Encoded protein: CASSWGTSGFEQYF.

The rearrangement uses TRBV7-2 and TRBJ1-5; D is possibly TRBD1 (6 bases). The V gene's germline CDR1 is SGHTA and CDR2 FQGNSA. Trimming stripped 5 bases from V and 3 bases from J, with 11 bases between. The CDR3 has 14 amino acids. CDR3 in amino acids: CASSEGGFNQPQHF. CDR3 nucleotide sequence: TGTGCCAGCAGCGAAGGGGGGTTCAATCAGCCCCAGCATTTT.

The chain carries TRBV6-1 and TRBJ2-2; possible D gene TRBD1, 5 bases. Germline values: CDR1 MNHNS, CDR2 SASEGT. The CDR3 runs to 13 residues. V was trimmed by 3 bases and J by 7 bases, leaving 9 bases between them. For the CDR3, the DNA is TGTGCCAGCAGTGAGGGGCTGAACGGGGAGCTGTTTTTT. This gives the protein CASSEGLNGELFF.

This chain links TRBV27 with TRBJ1-5, with D maybe TRBD1 (5 bases). The V end lost 4 bases, the J end lost 8 bases, and 15 bases lay between the germline ends. Germline-derived CDR1 and CDR2 are MNHEY and SMNVEV (reference sequence). This CDR3 comprises 14 residues. CDR3: CASSWAGNRKPQHF. Here the CDR3 DNA reads TGTGCCAGCAGTTGGGCAGGGAATCGTAAGCCCCAGCATTTT.

The chain carries TRBV30 and TRBJ2-1; D is perhaps TRBD2 (6 bases). Trimming shortened V by 1 base and J by 1 base, and 17 bases separated the two germline ends. The length of the CDR3 is 17 residues. The germline CDR1 and CDR2 sequences are GTSNPN and SVGIG (reference sequence). DNA of the CDR3: TGTGCCTGGAGTGGGGACGGGAGTAGTGGATCCTACAATGAGCAGTTCTTC. Translation gives CAWSGDGSSGSYNEQFF.

The chain recombines TRBV6-6 with TRBJ1-5, with 7 bases matching TRBD1. The CDR3 has 14 amino acids. The germline CDR1 and CDR2 sequences are MNHNY and SVGAGI (reference sequence). Trimming cost V 5 bases and J 9 bases; bases outside gene matches: 10. The CDR3 region is CASSPGTAYWPQHF. CDR3 in DNA: TGTGCCAGCAGTCCCGGGACAGCCTATTGGCCCCAGCATTTT.

This sequence joins TRBV6-5 and TRBJ2-7, with D unresolved. This CDR3 has 13 amino acids. Trimming left V 5 bases short and J 8 bases short, with 16 bases between. Looked up from germline, CDR1 is MNHEY and CDR2 is SVGAGI. CDR3: CASSRNTVWQQYF. CDR3 coding DNA: TGTGCCAGCAGTCGGAACACCGTCTGGCAGCAGTACTTC.

The V gene is TRBV6-4, the J gene TRBJ1-1; 8 bases are a match to TRBD1. The CDR3 consists of 15 residues. Germline CDR1 reads MRHNA; CDR2 reads SNTAGT. With 4 bases clipped from V and 4 bases from J, the junction kept 8 bases outside the gene matches. CDR3 sequence (DNA): TGTGCCAGCAGTGCAAAGGCACAGGGGGGCACTGAAGCTTTCTTT. This translates into CASSAKAQGGTEAFF.

This clone occurred once. Here the CDR3 DNA reads TGTGCCAGCAGTTCACCAGTAGCCCCGACAGATACGCAGTATTTT. Amino acid sequence: CASSSPVAPTDTQYF. V is TRBV7-2 and J is TRBJ2-3; D unresolved. Per germline, CDR1 SGHTA and CDR2 FQGNSA. The CDR3 sequence is 15 residues long. V lost 6 bases and J lost 3, with 16 bases in between.

The chain recombines TRBV5-6 with TRBJ2-7; 9 bases are a match to TRBD2. V lost 1 base to trimming and J lost 4 bases; unmatched junction nucleotides: 6. Germline CDR1 and CDR2: SGHDT and YYEEEE. This CDR3 has 15 amino acids. In nucleotides, the CDR3 is TGTGCCAGCAGCTTGACTAGCGGGCCCGCTTACGAGCAGTACTTC. It yields the protein CASSLTSGPAYEQYF.

The rearrangement uses TRBV2 and TRBJ2-5; no reliable D call. CDR1 is SNHLY, CDR2 FYNNEI, per germline. The V gene lost 6 bases and the J gene lost 1 base, with 21 bases spanning the gap. This CDR3 spans 17 amino acids. The CDR3 DNA sequence: TGTGCCAGCAGCAGTGATTCGGCAGGATGGCTCCAAGAGACCCAGTACTTC. Protein: CASSSDSAGWLQETQYF.